Presented here are 14 T cell receptor beta chains from one specimen sequenced in a study of cytomegalovirus exposure and HLA in healthy donors. Primers for the PCR totalled 60 Vbeta and 13 Jbeta. Libraries were prepared by immunoSEQ multiplex PCR; TCRdb keeps only in-frame clonotypes and omits some of them. Here the sample table reports about 150,000 clones. The sample was PBMCs. These receptors were collected from a woman aged 50 to 60 in good health and CMV-seronegative.

This chain joins TRBV7-6 and TRBJ1-4, with D tentatively TRBD1 (5 bases). The V end lost 2 bases, the J end lost 3 bases, and 13 bases lay between the germline ends. Per the germline V gene, CDR1 is SGHVS and CDR2 is FNYEAQ. The CDR3 totals 16 residues. The CDR3 loop reads CASSLSAGGANEKLFF. CDR3 coding DNA: TGTGCCAGCAGCTTATCGGCGGGGGGGGCTAATGAAAAACTGTTTTTT. The variable domain in full, with the rest retrieved from reference TRBV7-6 and TRBJ1-4, is GAGVSQSPRYKVTKRGQDVALRCDPISGHVSLYWYRQALGQGPEFLTYFNYEAQQDKSGLPNDRFSAERPEGSISTLTIQRTEQRDSAMYRCASSLSAGGANEKLFFGSGTQLSVL.

The chain joins TRBV4-1 to TRBJ2-3; 15 nucleotides agree with TRBD2. The CDR3 runs 15 residues. From germline, CDR1 is MGHRA and CDR2 YSYEKL. V shed 4 bases and J 6 bases; nucleotides not matched to a gene: 2. The CDR3 nucleotides read TGCGCCAGCAGCCGGACTAGCGGGGGGGATGATACGCAGTATTTT. Its translation: CASSRTSGGDDTQYF.

V gene TRBV5-1 combines with J gene TRBJ1-4, with TRBD1 matching 8 bases. Trimming took 1 base from V and 4 from J; bases not matched to a gene: 9. Germline V lookup: CDR1 SGHRS, CDR2 YFSETQ. The CDR3 sequence is 17 residues long. The CDR3, as DNA: TGCGCCAGCAGCTTGTCGAACCGGGACAGGAGTAATGAAAAACTGTTTTTT. Translation gives CASSLSNRDRSNEKLFF.

The chain links TRBV2 to TRBJ1-2; a weak D match, TRBD1 (6 bases). Germline values: CDR1 SNHLY, CDR2 FYNNEI. CDR3 length equals 15 residues. V shed 5 bases and J shed 0 bases, with 13 bases lying between them. CDR3 nucleotides: TGTGCCAGCAGTAAAGAGGCAGGGGCTAACTATGGCTACACCTTC. Translated: CASSKEAGANYGYTF.

The gene calls are TRBV28 and TRBJ1-5; tentatively, D is TRBD1 (5 bases). V lost 7 bases, J lost 5 bases, and 21 bases lay in between. The CDR3 is 16 residues long. Per germline, CDR1 MDHEN and CDR2 SYDVKM. CDR3 DNA sequence: TGTGCCAGCACCGATGGGGGGGGGAGAAGCGATCAGCCCCAGCATTTT. It translates to CASTDGGGRSDQPQHF.

J is TRBJ1-1 and V is TRBV20-1; D is ambiguous. V lost 5 bases, J lost 13 bases, and 11 bases lay in between. Germline CDR1 DFQATT, CDR2 SNEGSKA (reference sequence). The CDR3 totals 9 residues. CDR3 nucleotide sequence: TGCAGTGCTTACCCGGGAAGTTTCTTT. Residues: CSAYPGSFF.

The gene calls are TRBV5-4 and TRBJ1-1; no firm D call. There are 12 residues in the CDR3. The germline CDR1 and CDR2 sequences are SGHNT and YYREEE (reference sequence). The V gene lost 4 bases and the J gene lost 7 bases, with 11 bases spanning the gap. The CDR3 nucleotides read TGTGCCAGCAGCCCTCAAACTGATGAAGCTTTCTTT. Protein: CASSPQTDEAFF.

The chain employs TRBV4-2 and TRBJ2-7; 10 bases are a match to TRBD2. V shed 4 bases, J shed 1 base, and the junction held 13 bases outside the gene matches. The CDR3 sequence is 18 residues long. Germline V gene lookup returns CDR1 LGHNA and CDR2 YNFKEQ. The DNA of the CDR3 is TGTGCCAGCAGCCCGCGGGGTAGCGGGGGGCCCAAATCCTACGAGCAGTACTTC. Its translation: CASSPRGSGGPKSYEQYF.

V is TRBV5-1 and J is TRBJ1-1, with D perhaps matching TRBD1 (5 bases). The CDR3 contains 12 residues. The germline CDR1 and CDR2 sequences are SGHRS and YFSETQ. V gave up 0 bases and J gave up 8 bases, with 8 bases separating them. Written as DNA, the CDR3 is TGCGCCAGCAGCTTGGGGGCAGGGGAAGCTTTCTTT. This sequence encodes CASSLGAGEAFF. Filled out from reference TRBV5-1 and TRBJ1-1, the complete variable domain reads KAGVTQTPRYLIKTRGQQVTLSCSPISGHRSVSWYQQTPGQGLQFLFEYFSETQRNKGNFPGRFSGRQFSNSRSEMNVSTLELGDSALYLCASSLGAGEAFFGQGTRLTVV.

The CDR3 bases are TGTGCCAGCTCACCAAGGGGGACAGCCTTTAACTCTGGGGCCAACGTCCTGACTTTC. Translation gives CASSPRGTAFNSGANVLTF. The chain carries TRBV18 and TRBJ2-6, with 7 nucleotides matching TRBD1. With 2 bases clipped from V and 0 bases from J, the junction kept 10 bases outside the gene matches. Germline V gene data show CDR1 as KGHSH and CDR2 as LQKENI. This CDR3 region has 19 residues.

The V gene is TRBV5-1, the J gene TRBJ1-1; D gene ambiguous. Germline-derived CDR1 and CDR2 are SGHRS and YFSETQ. The V end was cut by 0 bases, the J end by 4 bases, with 7 bases between. The CDR3 runs to 13 residues. CDR3 protein: CASSLEPSTEAFF. The CDR3 nucleotides read TGCGCCAGCAGCTTGGAGCCGTCCACTGAAGCTTTCTTT.

This CDR3 is CASRLRGGQPQHF. The DNA for the CDR3 is TGTGCCAGCAGATTAAGGGGTGGTCAGCCCCAGCATTTT. The chain is built from TRBV28 and TRBJ1-5; tentative D call: TRBD1 (5 bases). The CDR3 covers 13 residues. Germline values: CDR1 MDHEN, CDR2 SYDVKM. V shed 6 bases and J shed 6 bases, with 12 bases lying between them.

The chain's CDR3 is CASRDRGQETQYF. The DNA for the CDR3 is TGTGCCAGCAGGGACAGGGGGCAAGAGACCCAGTACTTC. The chain couples TRBV28 to TRBJ2-5, with 10 nucleotides matching TRBD1. Germline V gives CDR1 MDHEN, CDR2 SYDVKM. This CDR3 comprises 13 residues. The trim removed 6 bases at V and 2 bases at J, leaving 0 bases unmatched.

This rearrangement joins TRBV15 to TRBJ1-1, with D tentatively TRBD1 (6 bases). The CDR3 totals 16 residues. Germline CDR1 reads LNHNV; CDR2 reads YYDKDF (reference sequence). V was pared by 1 base and J by 1 base, with 13 bases between. The CDR3 DNA sequence: TGTGCCACCAGCAGAGGGCAGACAGGTTCGAACACTGAAGCTTTCTTT. Residues: CATSRGQTGSNTEAFF. The full variable domain, its missing parts supplied by reference TRBV15 and TRBJ1-1, is DAMVIQNPRYQVTQFGKPVTLSCSQTLNHNVMYWYQQKSSQAPKLLFHYYDKDFNNEADTPDNFQSRRPNTSFCFLDIRSPGLGDTAMYLCATSRGQTGSNTEAFFGQGTRLTVV.